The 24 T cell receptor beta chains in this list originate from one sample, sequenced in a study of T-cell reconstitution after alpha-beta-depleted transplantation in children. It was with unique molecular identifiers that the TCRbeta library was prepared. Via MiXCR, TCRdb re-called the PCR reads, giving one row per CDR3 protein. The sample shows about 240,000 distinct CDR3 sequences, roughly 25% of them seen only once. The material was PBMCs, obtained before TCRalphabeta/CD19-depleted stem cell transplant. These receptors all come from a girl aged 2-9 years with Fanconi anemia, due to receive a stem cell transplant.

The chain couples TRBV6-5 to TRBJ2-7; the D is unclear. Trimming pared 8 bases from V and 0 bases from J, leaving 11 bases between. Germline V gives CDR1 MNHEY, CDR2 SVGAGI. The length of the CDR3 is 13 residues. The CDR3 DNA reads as TGTGCCAGCGGCTACAGTTACTCCTACGAGCAGTACTTC. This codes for CASGYSYSYEQYF.

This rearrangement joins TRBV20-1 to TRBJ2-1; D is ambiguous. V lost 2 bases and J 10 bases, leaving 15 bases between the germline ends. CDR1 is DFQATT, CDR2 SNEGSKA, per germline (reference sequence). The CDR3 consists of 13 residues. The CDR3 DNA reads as TGCAGTGCTAGACGAAGAGGAAGGCCAGAGCAGTTCTTC. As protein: CSARRRGRPEQFF.

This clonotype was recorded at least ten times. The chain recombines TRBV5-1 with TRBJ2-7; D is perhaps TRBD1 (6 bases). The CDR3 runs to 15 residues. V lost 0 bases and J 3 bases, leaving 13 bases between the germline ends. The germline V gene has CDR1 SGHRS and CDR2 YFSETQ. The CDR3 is CASSLARGSNYEQYF. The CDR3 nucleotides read TGCGCCAGCAGCTTGGCAAGGGGGAGTAACTACGAGCAGTACTTC.

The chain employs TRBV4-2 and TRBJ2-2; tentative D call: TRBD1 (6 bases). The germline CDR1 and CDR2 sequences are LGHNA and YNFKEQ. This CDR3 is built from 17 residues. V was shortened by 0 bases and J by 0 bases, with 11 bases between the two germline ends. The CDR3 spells CASSQDFDRTNTGELFF. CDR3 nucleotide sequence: TGTGCCAGCAGCCAAGATTTCGACAGGACGAACACCGGGGAGCTGTTTTTT.

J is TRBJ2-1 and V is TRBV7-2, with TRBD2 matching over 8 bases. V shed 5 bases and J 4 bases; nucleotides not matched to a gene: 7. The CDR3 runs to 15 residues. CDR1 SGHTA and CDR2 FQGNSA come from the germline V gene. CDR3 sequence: CASSPQRGRYNEQFF. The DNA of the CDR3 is TGTGCCAGCAGCCCCCAGCGGGGGAGGTACAATGAGCAGTTCTTC.

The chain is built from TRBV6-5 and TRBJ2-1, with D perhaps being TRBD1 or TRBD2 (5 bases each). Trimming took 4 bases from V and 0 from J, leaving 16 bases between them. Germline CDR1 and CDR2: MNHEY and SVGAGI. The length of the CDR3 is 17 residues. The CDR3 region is CASSWRSQGSSYNEQFF. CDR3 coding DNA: TGTGCCAGCAGTTGGAGGAGCCAGGGTAGCTCCTACAATGAGCAGTTCTTC.

The CDR3 protein is CASSQDSGTSGNDKNIQYF. CDR3 nucleotides: TGTGCCAGCAGCCAAGATTCAGGGACTAGCGGGAATGACAAAAACATTCAGTACTTC. This chain connects TRBV4-2 to TRBJ2-4; 13 bases are shared with TRBD2. Trimming cost V 0 bases and J 3 bases; bases outside gene matches: 8. The CDR3 length is 19 residues. Germline-derived CDR1 and CDR2 are LGHNA and YNFKEQ.

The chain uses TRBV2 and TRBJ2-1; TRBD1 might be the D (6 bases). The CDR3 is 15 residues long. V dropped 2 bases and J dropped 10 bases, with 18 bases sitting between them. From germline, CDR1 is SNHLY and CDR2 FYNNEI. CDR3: CASSEPGHARREQFF. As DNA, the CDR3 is TGTGCCAGCAGTGAACCGGGACACGCGAGGAGAGAGCAGTTCTTC.

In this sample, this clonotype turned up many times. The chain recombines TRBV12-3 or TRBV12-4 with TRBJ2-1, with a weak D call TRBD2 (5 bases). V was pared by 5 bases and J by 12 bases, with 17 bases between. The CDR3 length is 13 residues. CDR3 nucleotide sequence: TGTGCCAGCAGTCCCTCCATGGCGGGTGTGCAGTTCTTC. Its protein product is CASSPSMAGVQFF.

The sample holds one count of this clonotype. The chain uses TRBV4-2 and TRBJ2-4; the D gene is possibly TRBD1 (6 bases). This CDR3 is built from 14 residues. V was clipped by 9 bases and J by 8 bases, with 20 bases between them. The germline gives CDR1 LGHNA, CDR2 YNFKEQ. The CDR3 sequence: CARGLRQEGDIQYF. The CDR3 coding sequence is TGTGCCAGGGGCCTCAGACAGGAAGGAGACATTCAGTACTTC.

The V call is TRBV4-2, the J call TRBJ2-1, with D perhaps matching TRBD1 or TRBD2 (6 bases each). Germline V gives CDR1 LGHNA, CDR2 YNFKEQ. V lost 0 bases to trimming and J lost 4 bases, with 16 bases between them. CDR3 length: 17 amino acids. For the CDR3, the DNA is TGTGCCAGCAGCCAAGACGAGGGGGAGGCCGCATACAATGAGCAGTTCTTC. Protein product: CASSQDEGEAAYNEQFF.

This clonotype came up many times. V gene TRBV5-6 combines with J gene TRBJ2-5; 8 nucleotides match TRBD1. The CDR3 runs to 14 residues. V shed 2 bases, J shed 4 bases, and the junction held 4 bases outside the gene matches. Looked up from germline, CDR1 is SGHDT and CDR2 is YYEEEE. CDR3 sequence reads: CASSFLDRAETQYF. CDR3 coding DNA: TGTGCCAGCAGCTTTCTGGACAGGGCAGAGACCCAGTACTTC.

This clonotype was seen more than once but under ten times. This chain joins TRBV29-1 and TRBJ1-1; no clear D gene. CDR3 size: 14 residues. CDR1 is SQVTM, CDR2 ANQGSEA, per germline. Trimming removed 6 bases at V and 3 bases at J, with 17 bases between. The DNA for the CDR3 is TGCAGCGTACCCTCCTCGACGGGGTACACTGAAGCTTTCTTT. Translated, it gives CSVPSSTGYTEAFF.

CDR3 DNA sequence: TGTGCCAGCAGTTTCGACGGTTTTGGGGAGACCCAGTACTTC. Translated, it gives CASSFDGFGETQYF. The V call is TRBV28, the J call TRBJ2-5; D ambiguous. V lost 3 bases, J lost 5 bases, and 13 bases lay in between. Germline CDR1 and CDR2: MDHEN and SYDVKM. This CDR3 region has 14 residues. Full variable domain (outside the CDR3, taken from reference TRBV28 and TRBJ2-5): DVKVTQSSRYLVKRTGEKVFLECVQDMDHENMFWYRQDPGLGLRLIYFSYDVKMKEKGDIPEGYSVSREKKERFSLILESASTNQTSMYLCASSFDGFGETQYFGPGTRLLVL.

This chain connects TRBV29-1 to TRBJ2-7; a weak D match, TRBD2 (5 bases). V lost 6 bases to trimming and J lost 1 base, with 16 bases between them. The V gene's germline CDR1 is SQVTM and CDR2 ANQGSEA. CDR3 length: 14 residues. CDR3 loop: CSVSGDIRSYEQYF. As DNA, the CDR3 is TGCAGCGTCTCCGGGGATATAAGGTCCTACGAGCAGTACTTC.

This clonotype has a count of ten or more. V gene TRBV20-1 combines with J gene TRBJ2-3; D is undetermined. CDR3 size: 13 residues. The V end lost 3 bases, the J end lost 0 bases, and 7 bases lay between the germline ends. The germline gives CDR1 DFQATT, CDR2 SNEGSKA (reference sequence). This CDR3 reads CSASMVSTDTQYF. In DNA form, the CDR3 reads TGCAGTGCTAGTATGGTTAGCACAGATACGCAGTATTTT.

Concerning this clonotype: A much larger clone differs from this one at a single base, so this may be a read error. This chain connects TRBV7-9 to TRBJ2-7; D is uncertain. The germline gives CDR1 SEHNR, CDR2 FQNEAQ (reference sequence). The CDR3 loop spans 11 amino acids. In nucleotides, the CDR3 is TGTGCCAGCAGCGTAGTAGGCGAGCAGTGCTTC. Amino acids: CASSVVGEQCF.

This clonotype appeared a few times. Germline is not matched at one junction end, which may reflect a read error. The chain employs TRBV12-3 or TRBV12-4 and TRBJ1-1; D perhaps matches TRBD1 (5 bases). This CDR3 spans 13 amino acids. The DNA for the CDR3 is TGTGCCAGCAGTTTGAAGGGGAACACTGAATCTTTCTTT. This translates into CASSLKGNTESFF.

The CDR3 protein is CASSLSSQGLNTGELFF. Here the CDR3 DNA reads TGTGCCAGCAGCTTAAGTTCACAGGGACTGAACACCGGGGAGCTGTTTTTT. The chain links TRBV7-3 to TRBJ2-2; D tentatively reads TRBD1 or TRBD2 (6 bases each). The CDR3 is 17 residues long. The V gene lost 1 base and the J gene lost 1 base, with 13 bases spanning the gap. CDR1 is SGHTA and CDR2 is FQGTGA in the germline V gene. Full variable domain (remainder filled in from reference TRBV7-3 and TRBJ2-2): GAGVSQTPSNKVTEKGKYVELRCDPISGHTALYWYRQSLGQGPEFLIYFQGTGAADDSGLPNDRFFAVRPEGSVSTLKIQRTERGDSAVYLCASSLSSQGLNTGELFFGEGSRLTVL.

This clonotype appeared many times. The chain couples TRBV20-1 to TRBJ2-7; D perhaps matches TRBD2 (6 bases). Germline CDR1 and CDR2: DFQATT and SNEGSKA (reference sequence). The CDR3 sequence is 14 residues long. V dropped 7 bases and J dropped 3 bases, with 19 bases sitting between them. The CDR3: CSGKAGIERYEQYF. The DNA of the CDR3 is TGCAGTGGAAAGGCGGGGATAGAACGCTACGAGCAGTACTTC.

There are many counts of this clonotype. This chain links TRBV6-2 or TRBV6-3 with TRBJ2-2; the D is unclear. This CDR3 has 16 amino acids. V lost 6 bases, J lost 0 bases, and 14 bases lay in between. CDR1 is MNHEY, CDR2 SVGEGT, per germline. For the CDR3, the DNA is TGTGCCAGCAGACCCCAGCCGGCGTCGAACACCGGGGAGCTGTTTTTT. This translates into CASRPQPASNTGELFF.

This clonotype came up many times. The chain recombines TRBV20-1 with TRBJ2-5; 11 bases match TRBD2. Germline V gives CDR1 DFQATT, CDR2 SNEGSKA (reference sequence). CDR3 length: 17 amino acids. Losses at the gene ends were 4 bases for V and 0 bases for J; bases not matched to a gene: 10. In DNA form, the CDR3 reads TGCAGTGCTAAGGGTCGACTAGCGGGGACGTACCAAGAGACCCAGTACTTC. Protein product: CSAKGRLAGTYQETQYF.

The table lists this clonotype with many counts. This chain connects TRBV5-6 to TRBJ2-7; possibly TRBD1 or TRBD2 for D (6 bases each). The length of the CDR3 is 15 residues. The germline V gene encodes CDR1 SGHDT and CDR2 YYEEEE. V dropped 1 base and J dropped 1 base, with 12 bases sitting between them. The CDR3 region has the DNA TGTGCCAGCAGCTTGATACAGGGAGGATCCTACGAGCAGTACTTC. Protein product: CASSLIQGGSYEQYF.

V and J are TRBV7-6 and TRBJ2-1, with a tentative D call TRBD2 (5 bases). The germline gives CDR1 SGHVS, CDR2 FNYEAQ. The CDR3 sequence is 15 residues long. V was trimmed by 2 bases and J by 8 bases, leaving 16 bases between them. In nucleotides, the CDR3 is TGTGCCAGCAGCTTACCACTAGGTACTGGGGATGAGCAGTTCTTC. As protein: CASSLPLGTGDEQFF.